The present T cell receptor beta chain was sequenced within a study of tumor-infiltrating lymphocytes in primary liver carcinoma. Broader study findings: Only about 7-24% of top clones showed up in all five tumor regions.

Concerning this clonotype itself: Its cognate antigen is unknown.

TCR beta cDNA was reverse-transcribed from 450 to 500 ng of total RNA. The reaction used a constant-region primer and ProtoScript II reverse transcriptase. Libraries of TCR beta came from three nested multiplex PCR rounds with slightly modified ARM-PCR. With TRBV1-TRBV30 forward primers and a C-beta reverse primer, the first two PCR rounds were run for around 10 cycles each. TCRdb called the multiplex PCR reads again in MiXCR, with one record for every CDR3 protein. The sample holds more than 100,000 distinct CDR3 sequences, 60% to 70% seen once. This CDR3 comprises 17 residues. Germline V gene data show CDR1 as MGHRA and CDR2 as YSYEKL. The J segment lost 1 base and the V segment lost 4 bases, leaving 7 bases of the junction unmatched. It was from roughly 20-30 mg of unsorted bulk tissue that RNA and DNA were co-extracted. There were over 85% viable tumor cells in every single sample of tumor.

The origin of this receptor is an older woman with primary liver carcinoma and hepatitis B virus infection. Sequenced sample: liver tumor tissue from sampling region 1. This sample's subset: tumor region T1, superior pole. The rearrangement joins TRBV4-1 to TRBJ2-7; TRBD2 aligns across 13 bases. Here the CDR3 reads CASSRTSGSCLSYEQYF. CDR3 bases: TGCGCCAGCAGCCGGACTAGCGGGAGTTGTTTGTCCTACGAGCAGTACTTC.